These T cell receptor beta chains were read from a single sample in a study of T cell responses to AZD1222 COVID-19 vaccine. TCRdb keeps only in-frame clones here, not all; method: immunoSEQ multiplex PCR. The table records 75,000 to 100,000 clones, roughly 91% of them present only once. The material was peripheral blood, obtained on day 0 of AZD1222 vaccination. The origin of the receptors is an adult in good health. Both conserved end residues are part of each CDR3. The D gene is left open where the match is weak. A row's size may be missing; if present it is once, few, many or a size class.

abundance: NA; d_gene: NA; j_gene: TRBJ1-6; v_gene: TRBV19; CDR3nt: TGTGCCAGTAGGAGTCTGATCCTGAGTTCACCCCTCCACTTT; CDR3aa: CASRSLILSSPLHF
abundance: NA; d_gene: NA; j_gene: TRBJ1-5; v_gene: TRBV27; CDR3nt: TGTGCCAGCAGCGGGGCGAGGGGCGGCCCTTATAGCAATCAGCCCCAGCATTTT; CDR3aa: CASSGARGGPYSNQPQHF
abundance: NA; d_gene: NA; j_gene: TRBJ1-4; v_gene: TRBV20-1; CDR3nt: TGCAGTGCTAGTGAGACAAGGAATGAAAAACTGTTTTTT; CDR3aa: CSASETRNEKLFF
abundance: NA; d_gene: TRBD2; j_gene: TRBJ2-5; v_gene: TRBV6-2/TRBV6-3; CDR3nt: TGTGCCAGCAGTTACCTCGGGACTAGCGGTCAAGAGACCCAGTACTTC; CDR3aa: CASSYLGTSGQETQYF
abundance: NA; d_gene: TRBD1; j_gene: TRBJ1-1; v_gene: TRBV3-1/TRBV3-2; CDR3nt: TGTGCCAGCAGCCAAACTAACCTCGGACAGGGCCGAGCTTTCTTT; CDR3aa: CASSQTNLGQGRAFF
abundance: NA; d_gene: TRBD2; j_gene: TRBJ2-7; v_gene: TRBV30; CDR3nt: TGTGCCTGGAGGGGGACCAGCGGGAGTTACGAGCAGTACTTC; CDR3aa: CAWRGTSGSYEQYF
abundance: NA; d_gene: TRBD1; j_gene: TRBJ1-1; v_gene: TRBV2; CDR3nt: TGTGCCAGCAGAAATACGGGACAGGGGAACACTGAAGCTTTCTTT; CDR3aa: CASRNTGQGNTEAFF
abundance: NA; d_gene: TRBD1; j_gene: TRBJ2-5; v_gene: TRBV9; CDR3nt: TGTGCCAGCAGCGCCAGAAATAGGGGACAGGGAGAGACCCAGTACTTC; CDR3aa: CASSARNRGQGETQYF
abundance: NA; d_gene: NA; j_gene: TRBJ1-1; v_gene: TRBV24-1; CDR3nt: TGTGCCACCAGTGACTTAAGAAGTGGAACTGAAGCTTTCTTT; CDR3aa: CATSDLRSGTEAFF
abundance: NA; d_gene: TRBD1; j_gene: TRBJ2-7; v_gene: TRBV5-1; CDR3nt: TGCGCCAGCAGCTCCGGGACAGTCTCCTACGAGCAGTACTTC; CDR3aa: CASSSGTVSYEQYF
abundance: NA; d_gene: NA; j_gene: TRBJ1-1; v_gene: TRBV28; CDR3nt: TGTGCCAGCAGTTCCCCGACGGAAATGAACACTGAAGCTTTCTTT; CDR3aa: CASSSPTEMNTEAFF
abundance: NA; d_gene: NA; j_gene: TRBJ1-1; v_gene: TRBV6-5; CDR3nt: TGTGCCAGCAGTTACGTCGGCAGGACTAACACTGAAGCTTTCTTT; CDR3aa: CASSYVGRTNTEAFF
abundance: NA; d_gene: NA; j_gene: TRBJ2-5; v_gene: TRBV3-1/TRBV3-2; CDR3nt: TGTGCCAGCAGCCCGACTAGTCTTGAGACCCAGTACTTC; CDR3aa: CASSPTSLETQYF
abundance: NA; d_gene: NA; j_gene: TRBJ1-1; v_gene: TRBV5-1; CDR3nt: TGCGCCAGCAGCTTGGCGCAGGGTGTGGACACTGAAGCTTTCTTT; CDR3aa: CASSLAQGVDTEAFF
abundance: once; d_gene: TRBD1; j_gene: TRBJ1-5; v_gene: TRBV20-1; CDR3nt: TGCAGTGCTAGTATCGAGGACAGGGGGCGACTCGTGGAACATCAGCCCCAGCATTTT; CDR3aa: CSASIEDRGRLVEHQPQHF
abundance: NA; d_gene: NA; j_gene: TRBJ2-1; v_gene: TRBV24-1; CDR3nt: TGTGCCACCAGTGATGAAGGGACCAATGAGCAGTTCTTC; CDR3aa: CATSDEGTNEQFF
abundance: NA; d_gene: NA; j_gene: TRBJ2-1; v_gene: TRBV20-1; CDR3nt: TGCAGTGCTAGTCCCCCTAGTCGGGCGGACAATGAGCAGTTCTTC; CDR3aa: CSASPPSRADNEQFF
abundance: few; d_gene: TRBD2; j_gene: TRBJ2-5; v_gene: TRBV9; CDR3nt: TGTGCCAGCAGCCCCTCTCTGGCTAGCGGTAAAGAGACCCAGTACTTC; CDR3aa: CASSPSLASGKETQYF
abundance: NA; d_gene: TRBD2; j_gene: TRBJ2-1; v_gene: TRBV5-1; CDR3nt: TGCGCCAGCAGCCTGGGGACTAGCGGGAGCTCCTACAATGAGCAGTTCTTC; CDR3aa: CASSLGTSGSSYNEQFF
abundance: few; d_gene: NA; j_gene: TRBJ2-7; v_gene: TRBV30; CDR3nt: TGTGCCTGGGGGGGGTTGGGCTACGAGCAGTACTTC; CDR3aa: CAWGGLGYEQYF
abundance: once; d_gene: NA; j_gene: TRBJ2-2; v_gene: TRBV7-2; CDR3nt: TGTGCCAGCAGCTGGCTAGCCATCACCGGGGAGCTGTTTTTT; CDR3aa: CASSWLAITGELFF
abundance: once; d_gene: NA; j_gene: TRBJ1-2; v_gene: TRBV5-1; CDR3nt: TGCGCCAGCAGCTTGGCAGGGTTGGATCCTAATGGCTACACCTTC; CDR3aa: CASSLAGLDPNGYTF
abundance: once; d_gene: TRBD1; j_gene: TRBJ1-1; v_gene: TRBV6-2/TRBV6-3; CDR3nt: TGTGCCAGCAGTAACCCAACAGGGGGCGGAGGTGAAGCTTTCTTT; CDR3aa: CASSNPTGGGGEAFF
abundance: NA; d_gene: NA; j_gene: TRBJ2-2; v_gene: TRBV2; CDR3nt: TGTGCCAGCAGTGAACGCCAGCCGGGACGAAACACCGGGGAGCTGTTTTTT; CDR3aa: CASSERQPGRNTGELFF
abundance: NA; d_gene: NA; j_gene: TRBJ1-1; v_gene: TRBV6-5; CDR3nt: TGTGCCAGCAGACGGACGCCTGAAGCTTTCTTT; CDR3aa: CASRRTPEAFF
abundance: NA; d_gene: TRBD1; j_gene: TRBJ1-1; v_gene: TRBV19; CDR3nt: TGTGCCAGTAGTGAGGCAGGGGGATTTAACACTGAAGCTTTCTTT; CDR3aa: CASSEAGGFNTEAFF
abundance: NA; d_gene: NA; j_gene: TRBJ2-2; v_gene: TRBV7-2; CDR3nt: TGTGCCAGCAGCTTAGGCCCCCTCGGGGGCACCGGGGAGCTGTTTTTT; CDR3aa: CASSLGPLGGTGELFF
abundance: NA; d_gene: NA; j_gene: TRBJ1-1; v_gene: TRBV28; CDR3nt: TGTGCCAGCAGTTTCGGGGGGCGGGGCCTGAGTGAAGCTTTCTTT; CDR3aa: CASSFGGRGLSEAFF
abundance: NA; d_gene: TRBD2; j_gene: TRBJ2-1; v_gene: TRBV27; CDR3nt: TGTGCCAGCAGGGAGTGGGGTAGCGGGGGGCGCAGCTCCTACAATGAGCAGTTCTTC; CDR3aa: CASREWGSGGRSSYNEQFF
abundance: NA; d_gene: TRBD1; j_gene: TRBJ2-5; v_gene: TRBV18; CDR3nt: TGTGCCAGCTCACCACCGGGACAGGCCGGGGAGACCCAGTACTTC; CDR3aa: CASSPPGQAGETQYF
abundance: NA; d_gene: TRBD2; j_gene: TRBJ2-1; v_gene: TRBV19; CDR3nt: TGTGCCAGTATGCGGACGTGGGGGGGCTCCTACAATGAGCAGTTCTTC; CDR3aa: CASMRTWGGSYNEQFF
abundance: few; d_gene: TRBD2; j_gene: TRBJ2-1; v_gene: TRBV6-5; CDR3nt: TGTGCCAGCAGTTCCCTAGCGGGAGGTTCCAATGAGCAGTTCTTC; CDR3aa: CASSSLAGGSNEQFF
abundance: few; d_gene: NA; j_gene: TRBJ1-3; v_gene: TRBV9; CDR3nt: TGTGCCAGCAGCGGAAGGGGCGTCTCTGGAAACACCATATATTTT; CDR3aa: CASSGRGVSGNTIYF
abundance: NA; d_gene: NA; j_gene: TRBJ1-2; v_gene: TRBV7-9; CDR3nt: TGTGCCAGCAGCCCTGAATGGGGCGCAAGTGGCTACACCTTC; CDR3aa: CASSPEWGASGYTF
abundance: NA; d_gene: NA; j_gene: TRBJ2-4; v_gene: TRBV21-1; CDR3nt: TGTGCCAGCAGCAAAACCCAGGGGCCGTGGGGTAGCATTCAGTACTTC; CDR3aa: CASSKTQGPWGSIQYF
abundance: NA; d_gene: NA; j_gene: TRBJ2-3; v_gene: TRBV20-1; CDR3nt: TGCAGTGCTAGTCCCCTCCGCGGGGGCACAGATACGCAGTATTTT; CDR3aa: CSASPLRGGTDTQYF
abundance: NA; d_gene: TRBD1; j_gene: TRBJ1-3; v_gene: TRBV10-3; CDR3nt: TGTGCCATCACACCAGGCAGGGGGCTCGGAAACACCATATATTTT; CDR3aa: CAITPGRGLGNTIYF
abundance: NA; d_gene: NA; j_gene: TRBJ2-2; v_gene: TRBV30; CDR3nt: TGTGCCTGGAGTTATGCAGGTCCGGCCGGGGAGCTGTTTTTT; CDR3aa: CAWSYAGPAGELFF
abundance: NA; d_gene: TRBD1; j_gene: TRBJ2-6; v_gene: TRBV5-4; CDR3nt: TGTGCCAGCAGCTCAGGGGGCTCTGGGGCCAACGTCCTGACTTTC; CDR3aa: CASSSGGSGANVLTF
abundance: few; d_gene: NA; j_gene: TRBJ1-1; v_gene: TRBV9; CDR3nt: TGTGCCAGCAGCGTAGGAACAGGAAATTTGAACACTGAAGCTTTCTTT; CDR3aa: CASSVGTGNLNTEAFF
abundance: NA; d_gene: NA; j_gene: TRBJ2-1; v_gene: TRBV12-3/TRBV12-4; CDR3nt: TGTGCCAGCAGTTTTATGGGCTACAATGAGCAGTTCTTC; CDR3aa: CASSFMGYNEQFF
abundance: NA; d_gene: TRBD1; j_gene: TRBJ1-6; v_gene: TRBV27; CDR3nt: TGTGCCAGCAGCGACAGGGGCTATAATTCACCCCTCCACTTT; CDR3aa: CASSDRGYNSPLHF
abundance: NA; d_gene: TRBD2; j_gene: TRBJ2-2; v_gene: TRBV9; CDR3nt: TGTGCCAGCACCCCGTCCCGGGTAGCGGGGGTGAACACCGGGGAGCTGTTTTTT; CDR3aa: CASTPSRVAGVNTGELFF
abundance: few; d_gene: TRBD2; j_gene: TRBJ2-5; v_gene: TRBV7-2; CDR3nt: TGTGCCAGCAGCTCCCGAGCGGGAGGGGGCCAAGAGACCCAGTACTTC; CDR3aa: CASSSRAGGGQETQYF
abundance: NA; d_gene: NA; j_gene: TRBJ2-7; v_gene: TRBV21-1; CDR3nt: TGTGCCAGCAGCAAAACGGGTCGACCGTGCGGGTACGAGCAGTACTTC; CDR3aa: CASSKTGRPCGYEQYF